This TCR beta chain was identified in a study of regulatory T cells in long-lasting Graves disease. Study overall: Graves' cases, newly diagnosed, had used antithyroid drugs under 3 months.

Time point given: newly diagnosed GD, antithyroid drugs for less than 3 months. RNA isolated from PBMCs was used to make the TCR library. Study-wide results and caveats: Persistent Graves' patients showed reduced TCR diversity versus newly diagnosed patients.

CDR3 size: 16 residues. The germline V gene encodes CDR1 MDHEN and CDR2 SYDVKM. V was cut by 6 bases and J by 2 bases, with 18 bases left in between. This clonotype was detected ten times or more. The antigen is undetermined. Sequencing libraries for TCR beta were prepared with iRepertoire HTBI primers and Arm-PCR of CDR3 regions. TCRdb independently ran MiXCR on the multiplex PCR reads; one entry per CDR3 protein. The table lists 420,000 or so distinct CDR3 sequences, less than 20% of them singletons. This same sample was also taken into another study, of T cells in Graves' hyperthyroidism and ophthalmopathy. From that study: Reasons for excluding patients were uncontrolled infection, other autoimmune disease, pregnancy or lactation. The blood repertoire included most of the expanded thyroid clonotypes above 0.001.

The sequences come from peripheral blood mononuclear cells (PBMCs), collected at new diagnosis, from a patient treated with antithyroid drugs. The genes are TRBV28 and TRBJ2-3; D is perhaps TRBD1 or TRBD2 (5 bases each). This TCR came from a young woman with Graves disease. In DNA, the CDR3 is TGTGCCAGCAGCCCTGGGGGTTTCACCCACACAGATACGCAGTATTTT. The encoded protein is CASSPGGFTHTDTQYF.